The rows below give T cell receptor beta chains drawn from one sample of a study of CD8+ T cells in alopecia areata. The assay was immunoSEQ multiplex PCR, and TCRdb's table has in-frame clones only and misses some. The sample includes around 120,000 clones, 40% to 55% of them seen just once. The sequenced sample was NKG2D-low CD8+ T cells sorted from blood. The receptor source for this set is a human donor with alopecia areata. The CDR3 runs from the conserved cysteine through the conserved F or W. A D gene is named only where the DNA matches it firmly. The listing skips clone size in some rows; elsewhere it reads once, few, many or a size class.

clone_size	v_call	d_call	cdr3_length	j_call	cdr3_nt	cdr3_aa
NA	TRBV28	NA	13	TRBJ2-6	TGTGCCAGCAGCCCCGCTGGGGCCAACGTCCTGACTTTC	CASSPAGANVLTF
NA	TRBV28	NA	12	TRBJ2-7	TGTGCCAGCAACCCAGGGAGGTACGAGCAGTACTTC	CASNPGRYEQYF
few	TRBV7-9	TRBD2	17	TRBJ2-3	TGTGCCAGCAGCGTCCTGACTAGCGGGGGAGGCACAGATACGCAGTATTTT	CASSVLTSGGGTDTQYF
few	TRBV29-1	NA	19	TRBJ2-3	TGCAGCGTTGAAGACGTAACCCCCCAGCGGAGGGAAGCACCAGATACGCAGTATTTT	CSVEDVTPQRREAPDTQYF
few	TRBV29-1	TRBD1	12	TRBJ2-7	TGCAGCGTGCTGGGACAGACCTACGAGCAGTACTTC	CSVLGQTYEQYF
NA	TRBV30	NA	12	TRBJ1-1	TGTGCCGGTACAGAGGGACACACTGAAGCTTTCTTT	CAGTEGHTEAFF
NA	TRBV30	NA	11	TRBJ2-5	TGTGCCTGGCGCCTTTCGGAGACCCAGTACTTC	CAWRLSETQYF
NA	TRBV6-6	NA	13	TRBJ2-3	TGTGCCAGCAGTTCGGGGGGCACAGATACGCAGTATTTT	CASSSGGTDTQYF
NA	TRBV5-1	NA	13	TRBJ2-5	TGCGCCAGCAGGGGGAGTGTGAGAGAGACCCAGTACTTC	CASRGSVRETQYF
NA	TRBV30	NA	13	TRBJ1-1	TGTGCCTGGAGGAGTGGTGGGAACACTGAAGCTTTCTTT	CAWRSGGNTEAFF
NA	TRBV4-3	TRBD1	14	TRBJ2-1	TGCGCCAGCAGCCCCTACGACAGGGGGAATGAGCAGTTCTTC	CASSPYDRGNEQFF
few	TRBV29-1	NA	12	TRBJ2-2	TGCAGCGTACCGACAAATACCGGGGAGCTGTTTTTT	CSVPTNTGELFF
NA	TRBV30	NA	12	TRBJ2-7	TGTGCCTGGAGTGTAGTAGCGAACGAGCAGTACTTC	CAWSVVANEQYF
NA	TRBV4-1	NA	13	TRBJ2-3	TGCGCCAGCAGTGCGGGAACCCCAGATACGCAGTATTTT	CASSAGTPDTQYF
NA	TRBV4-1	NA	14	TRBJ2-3	TGCGCCAGCAGCCAACCCGATTCGGGAGATACGCAGTATTTT	CASSQPDSGDTQYF
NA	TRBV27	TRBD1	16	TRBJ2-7	TGTGCCAGCAGTCCTGAACCCCGGGACAGGTACCACGAGCAGTACTTC	CASSPEPRDRYHEQYF
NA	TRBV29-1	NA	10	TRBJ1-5	TGCAGCGTTGTGGCTCAGCCCCAGCATTTT	CSVVAQPQHF
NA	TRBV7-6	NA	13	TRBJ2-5	TGTGCCAGCAGCTTACAGGGTTGGGAGACCCAGTACTTC	CASSLQGWETQYF
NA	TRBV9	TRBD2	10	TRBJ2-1	TGTGCCAGCGCGGGAGATGAGCAGTTCTTC	CASAGDEQFF
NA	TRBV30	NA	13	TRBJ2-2	TGTGCCTGGAGCCGGGAGAACACCGGGGAGCTGTTTTTT	CAWSRENTGELFF
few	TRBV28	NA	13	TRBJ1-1	TGTGCCAGCAGTTCCAGGGAAGACACTGAAGCTTTCTTT	CASSSREDTEAFF
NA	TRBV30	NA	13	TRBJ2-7	TGTGCCTGGTGCTGGCCAGGACATAGCGAGCAGTACTTC	CAWCWPGHSEQYF
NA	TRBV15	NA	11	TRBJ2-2	TGTGCCACCAGCGGCACCGGGGAGCTGTTTTTT	CATSGTGELFF
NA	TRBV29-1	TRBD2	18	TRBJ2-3	TGCAGCGTCGCCGGGACTAGCGGGAGTGGTTCAGTAATGGATACGCAGTATTTT	CSVAGTSGSGSVMDTQYF
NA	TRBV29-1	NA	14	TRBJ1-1	TGCAGCGTTGAAGACCTCCAGACGAACACTGAAGCTTTCTTT	CSVEDLQTNTEAFF
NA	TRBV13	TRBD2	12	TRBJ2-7	TGTGCCAGCAGCCCAGGACTAGATCAGCAGTACTTC	CASSPGLDQQYF
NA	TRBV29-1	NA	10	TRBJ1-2	TGCAGCGGAGACAACTGGGGCTACACCTTC	CSGDNWGYTF
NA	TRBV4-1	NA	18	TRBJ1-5	TGCGCCAGCAGCCAAGCAGAATCAGGGGAGGGAGAGAATCAGCCCCAGCATTTT	CASSQAESGEGENQPQHF